Below are 9 T cell receptor beta chains sequenced from a single sample in a study of Ad26.COV2.S vaccination and SARS-CoV-2 variants. Sequencing was performed with immunoSEQ multiplex PCR; in TCRdb, only in-frame clones are kept and a portion is missing. The data show around 350,000 clones, with about 90% seen just once and 3.9% held by the top ten. This material consisted of peripheral blood, taken after recovery from COVID-19. These receptors were taken from a human donor who had recovered from COVID-19.

A note on this clone: Other DNA sequences in this specimen translate into the identical CDR3. This sequence joins TRBV7-3 and TRBJ2-3, with 9 bases matching TRBD1. Germline CDR1 SGHTA, CDR2 FQGTGA. The CDR3 length is 15 residues. Trimming took 4 bases from V and 1 from J; bases not matched to a gene: 3. DNA of the CDR3: TGTGCCAGCAGCTCGACAGGGGGAGGCACAGATACGCAGTATTTT. This codes for CASSSTGGGTDTQYF.

The chain employs TRBV9 and TRBJ2-3; 7 bases fit TRBD1. V was clipped by 3 bases and J by 6 bases; unmatched bases: 4. This CDR3 has 13 amino acids. Germline V CDR1 and CDR2: SGDLS, YYNGEE. In DNA form, the CDR3 reads TGTGCCAGCAGCGCCCGACAGGGTGATACGCAGTATTTT. It is translated as CASSARQGDTQYF.

This rearrangement joins TRBV5-4 to TRBJ1-2; TRBD1 might be the D (5 bases). Trimming took 2 bases from V and 3 from J, leaving 11 bases between them. From germline, CDR1 is SGHNT and CDR2 YYREEE (reference sequence). CDR3 length: 14 amino acids. The CDR3 loop reads CASSLLGRYYGYTF. The CDR3 DNA follows: TGTGCCAGCAGCTTATTGGGACGGTACTATGGCTACACCTTC.

The genes are TRBV12-5 and TRBJ1-3; the D gene is possibly TRBD1 (6 bases). Trimming shortened V by 5 bases and J by 0 bases, and 11 bases separated the two germline ends. This CDR3 has 15 residues. Per the germline V gene, CDR1 is LGHNT and CDR2 is FRNRAP. CDR3 sequence reads: CASGRGQPSGNTIYF. CDR3 nucleotide sequence: TGTGCTAGTGGTCGCGGACAGCCCTCTGGAAACACCATATATTTT.

V is TRBV5-4 and J is TRBJ1-1; no firm D call. Per germline, CDR1 SGHNT and CDR2 YYREEE (reference sequence). With 1 base removed from V and 6 bases from J, the gap between germline ends came to 10 bases. The CDR3 has 13 amino acids. The CDR3 loop is CASSLTAGAEAFF. CDR3 DNA: TGTGCCAGCAGCTTGACGGCAGGTGCTGAAGCTTTCTTT.

This clone was counted once. V is TRBV10-2 and J is TRBJ2-1; 10 bases map to TRBD2. In germline, CDR1 is WSHSY, CDR2 SAAADI. The J segment lost 4 bases and the V segment lost 4 bases, leaving 7 bases of the junction unmatched. The CDR3 has 16 residues. The CDR3 bases are TGCGCCAGCAGTGCTAAGCGGGGGGGACTTTACAATGAGCAGTTCTTC. Its translation: CASSAKRGGLYNEQFF.

The V call is TRBV7-8, the J call TRBJ1-2; TRBD1 aligns across 7 bases. The length of the CDR3 is 16 residues. V trimming: 4 bases; J trimming: 2 bases; junction bases outside the gene matches: 10. CDR1 and CDR2 (germline): SGHVS, FQNEAQ. This CDR3 reads CASSWAGGKVNYGYTF. CDR3 nucleotides: TGTGCCAGCAGCTGGGCAGGGGGAAAAGTAAACTATGGCTACACCTTC.

The V call is TRBV3-1 (or the pseudogene TRBV3-2), the J call TRBJ2-7, with unresolved D. Germline V lookup: CDR1 LGHDT, CDR2 YNNKEL (reference sequence). This CDR3 contains 14 residues. Trimming removed 0 bases at V and 2 bases at J, with 8 bases between. The CDR3: CASSQDGWPYEQYF. The CDR3 nucleotides are TGTGCCAGCAGCCAAGATGGATGGCCCTACGAGCAGTACTTC.

The chain combines TRBV6-1 with TRBJ2-6, with D uncertain. Trimming left V 0 bases short and J 0 bases short, with 6 bases between. The germline gives CDR1 MNHNS, CDR2 SASEGT. This CDR3 comprises 16 residues. In DNA form, the CDR3 reads TGTGCCAGCAGTGAAGCCTGGATCTCTGGGGCCAACGTCCTGACTTTC. Residues: CASSEAWISGANVLTF.